This TCR beta chain appears in the sequencing data of a study of tumor-infiltrating lymphocytes in primary liver carcinoma. This CDR3 has 18 residues. Per germline, CDR1 MDHEN and CDR2 SYDVKM. Trimming removed 3 bases from V and 3 bases from J; junction bases left unmatched: 12. As for this clonotype: What it recognizes is unknown.

The blood RNA (from unsorted whole blood) was obtained, and germline DNA was also extracted. General study findings and limits: The difference in top-250-clone fraction between tumors and blood was significant, favoring tumors (p = 0.039).

From about 0.5 ug of total RNA, TCR beta-specific cDNA was reverse-transcribed using a constant-region primer. Nested multiplex PCR, run for three rounds with slightly modified ARM-PCR, yielded TCR beta libraries. It was with TRBV1-TRBV30 forward primers and a C-beta reverse primer that the first two PCR rounds were run, at about 10 cycles each. TCRdb re-analysed the multiplex PCR reads in MiXCR, keeping a single row per CDR3 protein. The sample carries about 310,000 distinct CDR3 sequences, nearly 60% recorded once. The specimen was peripheral blood. This clonotype was sampled from a woman younger than 45 with primary liver carcinoma and hepatitis B virus infection. The V call is TRBV28, the J call TRBJ2-5; TRBD2 agrees at 11 bases. This chain's CDR3 is CASSFDQLTSGSEETQYF. CDR3 in DNA: TGTGCCAGCAGTTTTGATCAACTAACTAGCGGGAGCGAAGAGACCCAGTACTTC. Drawing the rest from reference TRBV28 and TRBJ2-5, the complete variable domain is DVKVTQSSRYLVKRTGEKVFLECVQDMDHENMFWYRQDPGLGLRLIYFSYDVKMKEKGDIPEGYSVSREKKERFSLILESASTNQTSMYLCASSFDQLTSGSEETQYFGPGTRLLVL.